This TCR beta chain emerged from a study of STAT3 mutations in large granular lymphocyte leukemia. Study-wide findings and caveats: Every T-cell large granular lymphocyte leukemia patient had at least one immunodominant TCR beta clonotype.

The table came from immunoSEQ multiplex PCR; TCRdb's copy has only in-frame clones and leaves some out. This table has 7,500 to 10,000 clones, approximately 92% appearing once. Comment on this clone: What it binds is not known.

The sequenced material came from peripheral blood mononuclear cells. This clonotype was sampled from a man aged 55 to 70 with T-cell large granular lymphocyte leukemia. Some clones in this sample may be carry-over from other donors' samples.

CDR3 loop: CASSFPGDSGQETQYF. For the CDR3, the DNA is TGTGCCAGCAGCTTCCCCGGGGATAGCGGCCAAGAGACCCAGTACTTC. The chain links TRBV7-8 to TRBJ2-5; a possible D gene is TRBD2 (6 bases). The CDR3 extends over 16 amino acids. Germline V gene data show CDR1 as SGHVS and CDR2 as FQNEAQ. V gave up 3 bases and J gave up 1 base, with 15 bases separating them. Using reference TRBV7-8 and TRBJ2-5 for the parts outside the CDR3, the full variable domain is GAGVSQSPRYKVAKRGQDVALRCDPISGHVSLFWYQQALGQGPEFLTYFQNEAQLDKSGLPSDRFFAERPEGSVSTLKIQRTQQEDSAVYLCASSFPGDSGQETQYFGPGTRLLVL.